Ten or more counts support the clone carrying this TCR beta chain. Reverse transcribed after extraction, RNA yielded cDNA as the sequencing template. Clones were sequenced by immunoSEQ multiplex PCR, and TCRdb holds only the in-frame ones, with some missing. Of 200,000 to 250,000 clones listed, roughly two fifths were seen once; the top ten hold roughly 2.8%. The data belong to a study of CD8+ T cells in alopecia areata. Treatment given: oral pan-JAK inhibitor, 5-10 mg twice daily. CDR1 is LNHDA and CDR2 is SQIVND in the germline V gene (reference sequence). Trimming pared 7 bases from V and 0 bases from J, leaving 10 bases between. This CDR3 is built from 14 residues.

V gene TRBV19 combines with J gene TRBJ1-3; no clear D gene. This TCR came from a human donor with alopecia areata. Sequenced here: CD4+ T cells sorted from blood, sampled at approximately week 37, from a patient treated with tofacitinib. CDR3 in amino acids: CASTDYSSGNTIYF. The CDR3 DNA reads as TGTGCCAGTACAGACTACAGCTCTGGAAACACCATATATTTT.